Listed here are 27 T cell receptor beta chains from one sample, sequenced in a study of blood T cell repertoires in COVID-19. The repertoire was sequenced with immunoSEQ multiplex PCR; TCRdb's copy has only in-frame clones and lacks some. The data contain roughly 200,000 clones, approximately 90% of them singletons. The sequencing input was peripheral blood. The receptors stem from a man aged 60 to 69 who had recovered from COVID-19.

The rearrangement links TRBV7-7 to TRBJ2-5; possible D gene TRBD1, 5 bases. Judging by the DNA end, TRBJ2-7 fits better; the J call may be wrong. Germline V CDR1 and CDR2: SSHAT, FNYEAQ (reference sequence). This CDR3 is 13 amino acids long. The CDR3 region is CASSAGRAYEQYF. DNA for the CDR3: TGTGCCAGCAGCGCCGGCAGGGCATACGAGCAGTACTTC.

Comment on this clone: At one boundary the junction diverges from the germline segment, which might be a read error. The chain combines TRBV2 with TRBJ1-3; D is undetermined. CDR3 size: 12 residues. The germline V gene has CDR1 SNHLY and CDR2 FYNNEI. CDR3 loop: CASRVLGDTIYF. DNA for the CDR3: TGTGCCAGCAGGGTCCTTGGAGACACCATATATTTT.

V is TRBV5-1 and J is TRBJ2-7, with TRBD1 identical over 7 bases. The germline V gene encodes CDR1 SGHRS and CDR2 YFSETQ. V was pared by 2 bases and J by 7 bases, with 6 bases of the junction left unmatched. This CDR3 spans 13 amino acids. This chain's CDR3 is CASSFDRTGEQYF. CDR3 coding DNA: TGCGCCAGCAGCTTCGACAGGACAGGTGAGCAGTACTTC.

The chain is built from TRBV5-1 and TRBJ1-4, with a possible D match to TRBD1 (6 bases). V lost 5 bases and J 8 bases, leaving 13 bases between the germline ends. This CDR3 contains 13 residues. Germline CDR1 and CDR2: SGHRS and YFSETQ. CDR3 amino acids: CASRKDRYEKLFF. The CDR3 DNA reads as TGCGCCAGCAGAAAGGACAGATACGAAAAACTGTTTTTT.

To note about this clone: The same CDR3 is also encoded by other DNA sequences in this sample. V usage is TRBV9 and J usage is TRBJ1-4; D is possibly TRBD1 (5 bases). Germline V lookup: CDR1 SGDLS, CDR2 YYNGEE. This CDR3 spans 14 amino acids. V gave up 0 bases and J gave up 4 bases, with 7 bases separating them. The CDR3 is CASSVGQSNEKLFF. CDR3 sequence (DNA): TGTGCCAGCAGCGTAGGACAGAGTAATGAAAAACTGTTTTTT.

This sequence joins TRBV9 and TRBJ2-1; 9 bases agree with TRBD1. After removal of 7 bases from V and 8 bases from J, the junction contained 10 bases not matched to a gene. This CDR3 spans 14 amino acids. CDR1 is SGDLS, CDR2 YYNGEE, per germline. The CDR3 coding sequence is TGTGCCAGCGAAGGGGGGACAGGGAAGGATGAGCAGTTCTTC. It translates to CASEGGTGKDEQFF.

V and J are TRBV28 and TRBJ1-6; D remains unclear. The CDR3 loop spans 15 amino acids. Germline values: CDR1 MDHEN, CDR2 SYDVKM. The V end lost 4 bases, the J end lost 8 bases, and 15 bases lay between the germline ends. The CDR3: CASSSPGGFHSPLHF. CDR3 DNA sequence: TGTGCCAGCAGTTCCCCAGGAGGATTCCATTCACCCCTCCACTTT.

In its sample, this clone was seen once. V gene TRBV10-3 combines with J gene TRBJ1-4; TRBD1 matches 11 bases. The CDR3 totals 15 residues. V dropped 0 bases and J dropped 6; count of bases not matched to a gene: 0. CDR1 is ENHRY, CDR2 SYGVKD, per germline. In nucleotides, the CDR3 is TGTGCCATCAGTGAGTCGGGACAGGGGGATGAAAAACTGTTTTTT. Translated, it gives CAISESGQGDEKLFF.

This rearrangement joins TRBV6-5 to TRBJ1-6, with TRBD1 matching over 12 bases. The germline V gene encodes CDR1 MNHEY and CDR2 SVGAGI. The CDR3 is 14 amino acids. V lost 8 bases, J lost 10 bases, and 6 bases stayed unmatched. The CDR3 bases are TGTGCCAGCGTGCGAGGGACAGGGGGCTCACCCCTCCACTTT. This sequence encodes CASVRGTGGSPLHF.

The chain recombines TRBV6-4 with TRBJ1-5; 9 bases fit TRBD1. The CDR3 has 21 amino acids. The germline gives CDR1 MRHNA, CDR2 SNTAGT. J gave up 0 bases and V 2 bases, and 17 bases lay outside the gene matches. Here the CDR3 reads CASSDRNQDRGLLYSNQPQHF. The CDR3 nucleotides are TGTGCCAGCAGTGACAGAAACCAGGACAGGGGATTACTTTATAGCAATCAGCCCCAGCATTTT.

This chain links TRBV19 with TRBJ2-1, with 14 bases fitting TRBD2. Germline V lookup: CDR1 LNHDA, CDR2 SQIVND (reference sequence). The CDR3 runs to 16 residues. The trim removed 4 bases at V and 7 bases at J, leaving 6 bases unmatched. The CDR3 DNA is TGTGCCAGTAGTAGGTGGACTAGCGGGAGGAATAATGAGCAGTTCTTC. This sequence encodes CASSRWTSGRNNEQFF.

The genes are TRBV23-1 and TRBJ1-1, with D possibly being TRBD1 (5 bases). TRBV23-1 is designated an ORF whose function remains uncertain. The CDR3 sequence is 18 residues long. V was trimmed by 9 bases and J by 0 bases, leaving 26 bases between them. The CDR3 sequence: CARRGGTQREELNTEAFF. The CDR3 nucleotides read TGCGCCAGGAGAGGAGGGACCCAGCGGGAGGAGTTGAACACTGAAGCTTTCTTT.

A few counts support this clone. J is TRBJ2-2 and V is TRBV12-3 or TRBV12-4, with D hard to call. Trimming left V 5 bases short and J 6 bases short, with 10 bases between. This CDR3 comprises 13 residues. The CDR3 region is CASSPIEAGELFF. Written as DNA, the CDR3 is TGTGCCAGCAGTCCCATAGAGGCCGGGGAGCTGTTTTTT.

V gene TRBV18 combines with J gene TRBJ1-3; possibly TRBD1 for D (6 bases). V gave up 6 bases and J gave up 2 bases, with 17 bases separating them. This CDR3 contains 16 residues. Germline assignment: CDR1 KGHSH and CDR2 LQKENI. The CDR3: CASSLRTARAGNTIYF. The CDR3 DNA sequence: TGTGCCAGCTCCCTTCGGACAGCCCGAGCTGGAAACACCATATATTTT. Full variable domain (missing parts from reference TRBV18 and TRBJ1-3): NAGVMQNPRHLVRRRGQEARLRCSPMKGHSHVYWYRQLPEEGLKFMVYLQKENIIDESGMPKERFSAEFPKEGPSILRIQQVVRGDSAAYFCASSLRTARAGNTIYFGEGSWLTVV.

This rearrangement joins TRBV6-1 to TRBJ1-1; D is undetermined. The germline CDR1 and CDR2 sequences are MNHNS and SASEGT. CDR3 size: 12 residues. The ends were cut back, 3 bases at V and 8 bases at J, with 10 bases in the middle. The CDR3: CASSEGVREAFF. As DNA, the CDR3 is TGTGCCAGCAGTGAGGGAGTCCGCGAAGCTTTCTTT.

The CDR3, as DNA: TGTGCCAGCAGCTTAGAGGGGGGGGGAAACTCCTACAATGAGCAGTTCTTC. This gives the protein CASSLEGGGNSYNEQFF. The V and J genes are TRBV7-6 and TRBJ2-1; D might be TRBD2 (7 bases). Germline V gene lookup returns CDR1 SGHVS and CDR2 FNYEAQ. Trimming left V 1 base short and J 0 bases short, with 13 bases between. The CDR3 sequence is 17 residues long.

There are a few counts of this clone. The rearrangement joins TRBV7-9 to TRBJ2-7, with D perhaps TRBD2 (5 bases). Germline V lookup: CDR1 SEHNR, CDR2 FQNEAQ (reference sequence). V was shortened by 5 bases and J by 3 bases, with 11 bases between the two germline ends. The CDR3 consists of 13 residues. The CDR3 is CASSALGSYEQYF. The CDR3, as DNA: TGTGCCAGCAGCGCTTTGGGGAGCTACGAGCAGTACTTC.

The CDR3 region has the DNA TGCGCCAGCAGCTTGGACAGGGGATCCGGGGAGCTGTTTTTT. Translation: CASSLDRGSGELFF. The genes are TRBV5-1 and TRBJ2-2, with TRBD1 matching over 7 bases. The V and J ends lost 0 bases and 6 bases, in that order; junction bases with no gene match: 2. CDR1 is SGHRS, CDR2 YFSETQ, per germline. This CDR3 comprises 14 residues.

There are a few counts of this clone. The J gene is TRBJ1-5, the V gene TRBV7-8, with TRBD1 matching over 10 bases. Looked up from germline, CDR1 is SGHVS and CDR2 is FQNEAQ. The CDR3 is 15 amino acids. The J segment lost 7 bases and the V segment lost 5 bases, leaving 8 bases of the junction unmatched. The CDR3 protein is CASSQGTGASQPQHF. CDR3 nucleotide sequence: TGTGCCAGCAGCCAAGGGACAGGGGCATCGCAGCCCCAGCATTTT.

In DNA, the CDR3 is TGTGCCAGTAGTATCCGGGAATACACTGAAGCTTTCTTT. Translating it yields CASSIREYTEAFF. V gene TRBV19 combines with J gene TRBJ1-1; D is ambiguous. The CDR3 sequence is 13 residues long. From germline, CDR1 is LNHDA and CDR2 SQIVND (reference sequence). V was pared by 3 bases and J by 3 bases, with 8 bases between.

This chain joins TRBV15 and TRBJ1-6; 7 bases are a match to TRBD1. The CDR3 loop spans 15 amino acids. V lost 3 bases to trimming and J lost 9 bases; unmatched junction nucleotides: 8. Germline CDR1 reads LNHNV; CDR2 reads YYDKDF (reference sequence). In DNA form, the CDR3 reads TGTGCCACCAGCAGGCAAGACAGGGCGGGTTCACCCCTCCACTTT. Translating it yields CATSRQDRAGSPLHF.

CDR3: CASSLLSQGIGDTEAFF. CDR3 coding DNA: TGTGCCAGCAGCTTACTGTCACAGGGAATCGGGGACACTGAAGCTTTCTTT. This chain connects TRBV5-6 to TRBJ1-1, with a weak D call TRBD1 (6 bases). With 2 bases removed from V and 3 bases from J, the gap between germline ends came to 20 bases. Germline V gives CDR1 SGHDT, CDR2 YYEEEE. The CDR3 runs to 17 residues.

The chain links TRBV28 to TRBJ1-2, with 8 bases matching TRBD1. Trimming removed 7 bases from V and 3 bases from J; junction bases left unmatched: 4. The V gene's germline CDR1 is MDHEN and CDR2 SYDVKM. This CDR3 region has 13 residues. The CDR3 is CASTSTGDYGYTF. The CDR3 nucleotides read TGTGCCAGCACATCGACAGGGGACTATGGCTACACCTTC.

CDR3 region: CASSLVGAGSPYEQYF. In DNA form, the CDR3 reads TGTGCCAGCAGCTTAGTCGGTGCGGGGTCCCCCTACGAGCAGTACTTC. The rearrangement links TRBV7-2 to TRBJ2-7; D is perhaps TRBD2 (6 bases). Trimming took off 1 base at V and 2 bases at J, with 15 bases between the two ends. This CDR3 spans 16 amino acids. Germline lookup yields CDR1 SGHTA and CDR2 FQGNSA.

The sample holds a few counts of this clone. The V gene is TRBV20-1, the J gene TRBJ1-2; possibly TRBD1 for D (5 bases). This CDR3 region has 18 residues. Germline assignment: CDR1 DFQATT and CDR2 SNEGSKA (reference sequence). Deletions cut 3 bases from V and 8 bases from J, with 31 bases between. The CDR3 region is CSASSLPPTGVVPIGYTF. The CDR3, as DNA: TGCAGTGCTAGTTCCCTCCCCCCTACAGGTGTCGTTCCGATAGGCTACACCTTC.

The V and J genes are TRBV5-1 and TRBJ1-2, with D possibly TRBD1 on 5 matching bases. V was trimmed by 3 bases and J by 3 bases, leaving 9 bases between them. CDR3 length equals 13 residues. Germline values: CDR1 SGHRS, CDR2 YFSETQ. CDR3 sequence (DNA): TGCGCCAGCAGCTCAGGGTCTTACTATGGCTACACCTTC. It codes for CASSSGSYYGYTF. Based on the CDR3 plus reference TRBV5-1 and TRBJ1-2, the full variable domain is KAGVTQTPRYLIKTRGQQVTLSCSPISGHRSVSWYQQTPGQGLQFLFEYFSETQRNKGNFPGRFSGRQFSNSRSEMNVSTLELGDSALYLCASSSGSYYGYTFGSGTRLTVV.

The genes are TRBV9 and TRBJ1-4; 7 bases align to TRBD1. V lost 4 bases, J lost 5 bases, and 11 bases stayed unmatched. Germline loops: CDR1 SGDLS, CDR2 YYNGEE. CDR3 length: 16 amino acids. CDR3 bases: TGTGCCAGCAGCACCCTCGGGACAGTTGGAAATGAAAAACTGTTTTTT. Protein product: CASSTLGTVGNEKLFF.